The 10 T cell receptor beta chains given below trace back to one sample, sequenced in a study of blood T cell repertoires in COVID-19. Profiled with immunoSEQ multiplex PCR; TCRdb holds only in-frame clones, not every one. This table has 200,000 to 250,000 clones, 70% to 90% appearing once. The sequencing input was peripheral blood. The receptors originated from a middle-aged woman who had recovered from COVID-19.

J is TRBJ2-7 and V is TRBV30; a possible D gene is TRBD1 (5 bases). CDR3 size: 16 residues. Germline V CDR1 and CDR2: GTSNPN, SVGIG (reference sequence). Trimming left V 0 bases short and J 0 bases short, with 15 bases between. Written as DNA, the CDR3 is TGTGCCTGGAGTGTACCGGGCAGGGCACCCTCCTACGAGCAGTACTTC. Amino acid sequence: CAWSVPGRAPSYEQYF.

The CDR3 DNA reads as TGTGCCAGCAGCACCATCGCGGAGGAAGAGCAGTTCTTC. Residues: CASSTIAEEEQFF. V gene TRBV5-4 combines with J gene TRBJ2-1; D perhaps matches TRBD2 (5 bases). The CDR3 consists of 13 residues. Germline lookup yields CDR1 SGHNT and CDR2 YYREEE (reference sequence). Trimming removed 4 bases from V and 10 bases from J, with 15 bases in between.

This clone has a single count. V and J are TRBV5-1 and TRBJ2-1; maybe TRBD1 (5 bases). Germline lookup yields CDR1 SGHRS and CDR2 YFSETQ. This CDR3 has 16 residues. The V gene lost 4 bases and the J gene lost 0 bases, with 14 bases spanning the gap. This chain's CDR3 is CASSLADRSSYNEQFF. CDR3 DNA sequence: TGCGCCAGCAGCCTTGCCGACAGAAGCTCCTACAATGAGCAGTTCTTC.

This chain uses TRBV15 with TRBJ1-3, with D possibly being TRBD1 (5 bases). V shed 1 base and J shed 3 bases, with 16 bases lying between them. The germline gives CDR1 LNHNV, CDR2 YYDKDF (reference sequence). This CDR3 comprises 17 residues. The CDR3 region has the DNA TGTGCCACCAGCAGAGGAGATGGCAGGGTCTATGGAAACACCATATATTTT. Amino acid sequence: CATSRGDGRVYGNTIYF.

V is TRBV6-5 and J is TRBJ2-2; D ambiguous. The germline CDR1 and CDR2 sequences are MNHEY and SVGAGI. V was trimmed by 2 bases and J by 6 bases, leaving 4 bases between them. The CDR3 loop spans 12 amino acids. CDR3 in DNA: TGTGCCAGCAGTTACGAGGCCGGGGAGCTGTTTTTT. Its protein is CASSYEAGELFF.

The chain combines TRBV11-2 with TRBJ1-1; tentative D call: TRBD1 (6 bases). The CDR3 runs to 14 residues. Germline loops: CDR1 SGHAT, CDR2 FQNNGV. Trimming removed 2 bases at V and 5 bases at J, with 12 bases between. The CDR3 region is CASSLSTGNTEAFF. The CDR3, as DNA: TGTGCCAGCAGCTTATCTACAGGGAATACTGAAGCTTTCTTT.

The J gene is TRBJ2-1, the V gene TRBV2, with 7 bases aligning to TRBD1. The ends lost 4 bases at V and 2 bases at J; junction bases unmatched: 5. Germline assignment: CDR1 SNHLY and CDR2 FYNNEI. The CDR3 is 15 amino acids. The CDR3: CASSGQGLAYNEQFF. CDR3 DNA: TGTGCCAGCAGTGGACAGGGCCTGGCCTACAATGAGCAGTTCTTC.

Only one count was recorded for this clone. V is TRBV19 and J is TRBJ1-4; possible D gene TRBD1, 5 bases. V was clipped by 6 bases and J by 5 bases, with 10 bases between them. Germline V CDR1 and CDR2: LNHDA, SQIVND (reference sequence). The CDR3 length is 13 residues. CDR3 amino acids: CASSTGENEKLFF. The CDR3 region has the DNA TGTGCCAGTAGCACGGGGGAGAATGAAAAACTGTTTTTT.

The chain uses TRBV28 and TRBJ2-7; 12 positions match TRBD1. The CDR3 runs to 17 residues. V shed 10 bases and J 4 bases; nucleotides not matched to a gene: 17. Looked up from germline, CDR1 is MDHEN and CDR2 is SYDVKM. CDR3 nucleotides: TGTGCCATATCCCGACCCCCCGGGACAGGGGGCCTGTACGAGCAGTACTTC. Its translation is CAISRPPGTGGLYEQYF.

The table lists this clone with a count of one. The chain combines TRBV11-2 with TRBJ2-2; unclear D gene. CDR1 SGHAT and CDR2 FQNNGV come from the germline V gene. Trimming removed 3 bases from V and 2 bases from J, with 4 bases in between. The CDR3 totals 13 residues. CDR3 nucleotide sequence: TGTGCCAGCAGCTTTATTAACACCGGGGAGCTGTTTTTT. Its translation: CASSFINTGELFF.